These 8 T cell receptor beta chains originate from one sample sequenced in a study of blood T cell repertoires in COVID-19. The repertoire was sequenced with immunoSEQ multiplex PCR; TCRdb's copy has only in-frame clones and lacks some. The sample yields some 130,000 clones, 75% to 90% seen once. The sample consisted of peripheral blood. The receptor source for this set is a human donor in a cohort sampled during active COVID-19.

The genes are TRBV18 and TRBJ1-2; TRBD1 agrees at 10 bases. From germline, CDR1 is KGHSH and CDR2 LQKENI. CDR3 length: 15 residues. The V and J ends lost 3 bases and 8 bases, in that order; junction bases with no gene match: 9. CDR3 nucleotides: TGTGCCAGCTCACCTACGGCAGGGACAGGGGTCGGCTACACCTTC. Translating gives CASSPTAGTGVGYTF.

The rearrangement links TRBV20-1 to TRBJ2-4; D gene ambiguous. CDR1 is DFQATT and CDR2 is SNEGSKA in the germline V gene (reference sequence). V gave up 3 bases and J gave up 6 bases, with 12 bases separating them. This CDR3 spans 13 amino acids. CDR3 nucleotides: TGCAGTGCTAGTCTCTCCAGGTCAAACATTCAGTACTTC. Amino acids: CSASLSRSNIQYF.

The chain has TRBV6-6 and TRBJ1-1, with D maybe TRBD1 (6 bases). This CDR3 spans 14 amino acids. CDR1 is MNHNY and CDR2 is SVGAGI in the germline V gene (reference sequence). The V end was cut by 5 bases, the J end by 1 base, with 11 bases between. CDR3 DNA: TGTGCCAGCAGTCATGACAGGAAGAACACTGAAGCTTTCTTT. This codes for CASSHDRKNTEAFF.

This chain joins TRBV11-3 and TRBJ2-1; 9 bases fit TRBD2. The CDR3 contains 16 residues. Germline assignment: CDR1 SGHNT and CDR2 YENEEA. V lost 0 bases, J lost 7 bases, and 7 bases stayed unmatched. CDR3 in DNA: TGTGCCAGCAGCTTAGATCGGCTAGCGGGATTGAATGAGCAGTTCTTC. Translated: CASSLDRLAGLNEQFF.

The chain's CDR3 is CASSRDTPDTQYF. The CDR3 coding sequence is TGTGCCAGCAGCCGGGACACCCCAGATACGCAGTATTTT. V is TRBV6-5 and J is TRBJ2-3; tentative D call: TRBD1 (6 bases). The V gene lost 6 bases and the J gene lost 4 bases, with 11 bases spanning the gap. CDR1 is MNHEY and CDR2 is SVGAGI in the germline V gene. This CDR3 spans 13 amino acids.

The CDR3 coding sequence is TGTGCCAGCAGTCGGGAGCCGGGCAAAAACATTCAGTACTTC. The encoded protein is CASSREPGKNIQYF. This sequence joins TRBV6-5 and TRBJ2-4; maybe TRBD2 (6 bases). Trimming took off 5 bases at V and 3 bases at J, with 11 bases between the two ends. The CDR3 loop spans 14 amino acids. Germline-derived CDR1 and CDR2 are MNHEY and SVGAGI.

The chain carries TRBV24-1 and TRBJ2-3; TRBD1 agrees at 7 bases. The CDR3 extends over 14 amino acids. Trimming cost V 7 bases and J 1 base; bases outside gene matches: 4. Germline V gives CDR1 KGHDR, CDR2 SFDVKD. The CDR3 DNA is TGTGCCACCAGCATCGGGACAGGCACAGATACGCAGTATTTT. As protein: CATSIGTGTDTQYF.

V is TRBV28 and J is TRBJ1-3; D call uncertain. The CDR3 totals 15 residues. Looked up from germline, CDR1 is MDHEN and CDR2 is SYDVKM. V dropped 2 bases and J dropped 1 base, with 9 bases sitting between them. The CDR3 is CASSLVSGSGNTIYF. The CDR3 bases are TGTGCCAGCAGTTTAGTCTCCGGGTCTGGAAACACCATATATTTT.